The 24 T cell receptor beta chains below were found in one sample sequenced in a study of cytomegalovirus exposure and HLA in healthy donors. The primer mix had 60 Vbeta and 13 Jbeta primers. Some clones are missing from TCRdb's copy, which holds only in-frame ones; the method was immunoSEQ multiplex PCR. The repertoire shows under 85,000 clones; the top ten hold about 16%. Input material: PBMCs. The receptors were sampled from a boy between 10 and 17 years old in good health and CMV-seronegative.

This chain uses TRBV19 with TRBJ1-1, with 7 bases aligning to TRBD1. The length of the CDR3 is 14 residues. J was trimmed by 5 bases and V by 5 bases; bases with no gene match: 8. The germline gives CDR1 LNHDA, CDR2 SQIVND (reference sequence). In nucleotides, the CDR3 is TGTGCCAGTAGTTTTGATAGGGGGCTAACTGAAGCTTTCTTT. Amino acid sequence: CASSFDRGLTEAFF.

Concerning this clone: Compared with germline, one end of the junction differs, possibly owing to a read error. The rearrangement uses TRBV6-5 and TRBJ2-7; D is perhaps TRBD2 (6 bases). CDR1 MNHEY and CDR2 SVGAGI come from the germline V gene. This CDR3 region has 13 residues. CDR3 nucleotide sequence: TGTGCCAGCAGTTACCTAATAATCGGGACTGAGAACTTC. Protein sequence: CASSYLIIGTENF.

The chain carries TRBV4-1 and TRBJ2-3; TRBD1 aligns across 10 bases. Trimming took 0 bases from V and 6 from J; bases not matched to a gene: 9. This CDR3 region has 17 residues. Per germline, CDR1 MGHRA and CDR2 YSYEKL. CDR3 sequence (DNA): TGCGCCAGCAGCCAAGAGATCGACAGGGGGCGTCGGGATACGCAGTATTTT. Translating it yields CASSQEIDRGRRDTQYF.

This chain connects TRBV7-9 to TRBJ2-7; 13 bases fit TRBD2. Trimming at V came to 5 bases and at J to 4 bases, leaving 8 bases not matched to a gene. The CDR3 totals 16 residues. The germline V gene has CDR1 SEHNR and CDR2 FQNEAQ (reference sequence). DNA of the CDR3: TGTGCCAGCAGCCCCCTAACTAGCGGGAGGGGATACGAGCAGTACTTC. It specifies CASSPLTSGRGYEQYF.

The V and J genes are TRBV20-1 and TRBJ1-1; D is unresolved. Trimming took off 4 bases at V and 7 bases at J, with 10 bases between the two ends. The CDR3 runs 11 residues. The germline V gene encodes CDR1 DFQATT and CDR2 SNEGSKA (reference sequence). Written as DNA, the CDR3 is TGCAGTGCTAAGGGAGTGGGTGAAGCTTTCTTT. As protein: CSAKGVGEAFF.

V and J are TRBV6-1 and TRBJ2-7; possible D gene TRBD2, 6 bases. V was cut by 8 bases and J by 3 bases, with 8 bases left in between. CDR3 size: 11 residues. Germline V lookup: CDR1 MNHNS, CDR2 SASEGT. The DNA of the CDR3 is TGTGCCAGCCGGGGGAGCTACGAGCAGTACTTC. Translation gives CASRGSYEQYF.

This rearrangement joins TRBV9 to TRBJ1-2, with D possibly being TRBD1 (5 bases). Germline loops: CDR1 SGDLS, CDR2 YYNGEE. CDR3 size: 15 residues. V was cut by 0 bases and J by 8 bases, with 17 bases left in between. The CDR3 nucleotides are TGTGCCAGCAGCGTAGATCCGCCCGGGGGTCAGGGCTACACCTTC. Residues: CASSVDPPGGQGYTF.

This chain links TRBV25-1 with TRBJ1-2, with D unclear. This CDR3 region has 11 residues. V shed 7 bases and J shed 13 bases, with 16 bases lying between them. CDR1 and CDR2 (germline): MGHDK, SYGVNS. The CDR3 loop is CASTGSSWSTF. Written as DNA, the CDR3 is TGTGCCAGCACCGGGAGCTCCTGGTCCACCTTC.

CDR3 protein: CASSYSGQKTYEQYF. In DNA form, the CDR3 reads TGTGCCAGCAGTTACTCGGGACAGAAGACTTACGAGCAGTACTTC. The genes are TRBV6-5 and TRBJ2-7, with 7 positions matching TRBD1. CDR1 is MNHEY, CDR2 SVGAGI, per germline. CDR3 length: 15 amino acids. V lost 0 bases to trimming and J lost 4 bases; unmatched junction nucleotides: 6.

This chain joins TRBV27 and TRBJ1-2, with 8 bases fitting TRBD1. Germline V gene lookup returns CDR1 MNHEY and CDR2 SMNVEV (reference sequence). Trimming at V came to 1 base and at J to 7 bases, leaving 11 bases not matched to a gene. This CDR3 spans 16 amino acids. CDR3 coding DNA: TGTGCCAGCAGTTTATATCCAGGGGGCGGAACAGGTGGCTACACCTTC. Translation gives CASSLYPGGGTGGYTF.

This chain uses TRBV27 with TRBJ2-5; 11 bases line up with TRBD2. Germline values: CDR1 MNHEY, CDR2 SMNVEV (reference sequence). V shed 3 bases and J 5 bases; nucleotides not matched to a gene: 5. CDR3 length: 15 residues. The CDR3 region has the DNA TGTGCCAGCAGTTTGACTAGCGGGGCAATTGAGACCCAGTACTTC. This codes for CASSLTSGAIETQYF.

The V and J genes are TRBV23-1 and TRBJ1-1; D not resolved. TRBV23-1 counts as an open reading frame of uncertain function. This CDR3 has 15 residues. Trimming pared 4 bases from V and 1 base from J, leaving 13 bases between. The CDR3 DNA reads as TGCGCCAGCAGTCGTTCCACCTATCGGAACACTGAAGCTTTCTTT. The encoded protein is CASSRSTYRNTEAFF.

V usage is TRBV5-1 and J usage is TRBJ2-7; TRBD1 aligns across 8 bases. CDR3 length equals 15 residues. CDR1 is SGHRS, CDR2 YFSETQ, per germline. V shed 2 bases and J 3 bases; nucleotides not matched to a gene: 7. CDR3 protein: CASSLNRGKGYEQYF. The CDR3 nucleotides are TGCGCCAGCAGCTTAAACAGGGGGAAAGGCTACGAGCAGTACTTC.

The chain couples TRBV19 to TRBJ2-7, with 10 nucleotides matching TRBD1. Germline-derived CDR1 and CDR2 are LNHDA and SQIVND (reference sequence). Trimming cost V 3 bases and J 3 bases; bases outside gene matches: 2. The CDR3 loop spans 14 amino acids. CDR3 region: CASSIGTGDYEQYF. CDR3 DNA sequence: TGTGCCAGTAGTATTGGGACAGGGGACTACGAGCAGTACTTC.

CDR3 loop: CSVDERVSTDTQYF. CDR3 sequence (DNA): TGCAGCGTTGACGAGCGGGTGAGCACAGATACGCAGTATTTT. The chain uses TRBV29-1 and TRBJ2-3; possible D gene TRBD2, 6 bases. The V gene lost 3 bases and the J gene lost 0 bases, with 10 bases spanning the gap. Germline V gene sequence: CDR1 SQVTM, CDR2 ANQGSEA. The CDR3 spans 14 residues.

V is TRBV6-4 and J is TRBJ2-3; tentative D call: TRBD2 (5 bases). With 3 bases removed from V and 4 bases from J, the gap between germline ends came to 11 bases. This CDR3 spans 14 amino acids. From germline, CDR1 is MRHNA and CDR2 SNTAGT. The CDR3 loop is CASSELEGADTQYF. In nucleotides, the CDR3 is TGTGCCAGCAGTGAGCTAGAGGGCGCAGATACGCAGTATTTT.

The chain has TRBV6-5 and TRBJ2-2; D possibly corresponds to TRBD2 (5 bases). The CDR3 is 13 amino acids. V dropped 7 bases and J dropped 5 bases, with 11 bases sitting between them. Germline assignment: CDR1 MNHEY and CDR2 SVGAGI. The CDR3 bases are TGTGCCAGCAACATCCCGGGGACCGGGGAGCTGTTTTTT. Its protein is CASNIPGTGELFF.

The rearrangement uses TRBV19 and TRBJ1-1; possibly TRBD1 for D (5 bases). Per germline, CDR1 LNHDA and CDR2 SQIVND (reference sequence). CDR3 length: 12 residues. Between the trimmed V and J ends, which lost 6 bases and 5 bases, there was a span of 10 bases. The CDR3 spells CASRVQGTEAFF. CDR3 bases: TGTGCCAGTAGGGTCCAGGGAACTGAAGCTTTCTTT.

Comment on this clone: In the same sample, other DNA sequences code for this CDR3. This chain links TRBV7-8 with TRBJ2-7, with a possible D match to TRBD2 (6 bases). The CDR3 is made up of 12 amino acids. Deletions cut 5 bases from V and 3 bases from J, with 8 bases between. Germline CDR1 SGHVS, CDR2 FQNEAQ. In DNA form, the CDR3 reads TGTGCCAGCAGCCCGCGGGGCTACGAGCAGTACTTC. Residues: CASSPRGYEQYF.

The V and J genes are TRBV7-3 and TRBJ2-3; 9 nucleotides line up with TRBD2. This CDR3 is 15 amino acids long. Trimming cost V 9 bases and J 3 bases; bases outside gene matches: 10. CDR1 is SGHTA, CDR2 FQGTGA, per germline. CDR3 protein: CASGSGSVGTDTQYF. The CDR3 nucleotides are TGTGCCAGTGGTAGCGGGAGCGTAGGTACAGATACGCAGTATTTT.

This sequence joins TRBV9 and TRBJ2-7; D remains ambiguous. The CDR3 covers 15 residues. Germline V gene sequence: CDR1 SGDLS, CDR2 YYNGEE. Between the trimmed V and J ends, which lost 0 bases and 0 bases, there was a span of 10 bases. The CDR3 protein is CASSVAQLSSYEQYF. Here the CDR3 DNA reads TGTGCCAGCAGCGTAGCACAGCTAAGCTCCTACGAGCAGTACTTC.

V is TRBV7-9 and J is TRBJ1-1; no firm D call. Germline-derived CDR1 and CDR2 are SEHNR and FQNEAQ (reference sequence). V was cut by 5 bases and J by 5 bases, with 15 bases left in between. CDR3 size: 14 residues. The CDR3 spells CASSPMWGGTEAFF. The CDR3 DNA reads TGTGCCAGCAGCCCAATGTGGGGAGGGACTGAAGCTTTCTTT.

The chain recombines TRBV5-6 with TRBJ2-5; D unclear. V lost 3 bases and J lost 8, with 8 bases in between. Per the germline V gene, CDR1 is SGHDT and CDR2 is YYEEEE. This CDR3 contains 11 residues. The CDR3 spells CASSSVGTQYF. Here the CDR3 DNA reads TGTGCCAGCAGCTCCGTTGGCACCCAGTACTTC.

The chain carries TRBV5-6 and TRBJ2-5; TRBD2 matches at 11 bases. CDR3 length: 17 amino acids. With 0 bases clipped from V and 3 bases from J, the junction kept 7 bases outside the gene matches. The germline CDR1 and CDR2 sequences are SGHDT and YYEEEE. CDR3 bases: TGTGCCAGCAGCTTGGGATACCCGGGACTAGCGGAAGAGACCCAGTACTTC. It codes for CASSLGYPGLAEETQYF.